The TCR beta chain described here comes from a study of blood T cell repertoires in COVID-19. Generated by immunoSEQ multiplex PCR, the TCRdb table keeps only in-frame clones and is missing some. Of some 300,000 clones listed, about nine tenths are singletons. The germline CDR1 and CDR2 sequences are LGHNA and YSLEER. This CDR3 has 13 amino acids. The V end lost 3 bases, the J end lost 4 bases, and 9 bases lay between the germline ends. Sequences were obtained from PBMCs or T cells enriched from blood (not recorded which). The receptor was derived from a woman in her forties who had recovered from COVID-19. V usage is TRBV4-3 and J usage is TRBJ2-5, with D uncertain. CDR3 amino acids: CASSQAVGETQYF. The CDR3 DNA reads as TGCGCCAGCAGCCAGGCGGTCGGAGAGACCCAGTACTTC.